The entry below describes one T cell receptor beta chain. The data stem from a study of blood T cell repertoires in COVID-19. This table comes from immunoSEQ multiplex PCR, and its TCRdb copy is limited to in-frame clones, with some not included. Of around 150,000 clones listed, about 81% are singletons. This CDR3 has 15 residues. The V gene end was trimmed by 5 bases and the J gene end by 7 bases; junction bases not matched to a gene: 15. Germline-derived CDR1 and CDR2 are SGDLS and YYNGEE. The specimen sequenced was peripheral blood. The chain combines TRBV9 with TRBJ2-7; 7 nucleotides agree with TRBD1. The clonotype comes from a man between 60 and 75 years old with active or convalescent COVID-19. CDR3 loop: CASRRPFRGRKEQYF. CDR3 bases: TGTGCCAGCAGGCGACCTTTTAGGGGGCGGAAAGAGCAGTACTTC.